This T cell receptor beta chain stems from a study of blood T cell repertoires in COVID-19. Study-wide background: From the United States, Italy and Spain came samples of acute and convalescent COVID-19. The cDNA or gDNA used as material had been derived from T cells, B-cell-depleted T cells, or PBMCs.

V was cut by 6 bases and J by 4 bases, with 16 bases left in between. From germline, CDR1 is MNHEY and CDR2 SVGEGT. This CDR3 is built from 15 residues. Ages ranged from about 18 to 89 years, with residence in 24 US areas. In the study's own analysis: Reference gene primers were amplified, and this amplification served to estimate nucleated cell counts. The assay was immunoSEQ multiplex PCR, and TCRdb's table has in-frame clones only and misses some. The V and J calls and clone size are taken from that table; D and trimming were inferred from the DNA. The sample includes about 270,000 clones, approximately 91% of them seen just once.

The rearrangement links TRBV6-2 or TRBV6-3 to TRBJ2-1; possible D gene TRBD1, 6 bases. The source is a woman aged 40 to 50 with acute COVID-19. Sample: PBMCs or T cells enriched from blood (not recorded which). DNA for the CDR3: TGTGCCAGCAGCCCGGCAGGGGCTTTGTACAATGAGCAGTTCTTC. This codes for CASSPAGALYNEQFF.